This T cell receptor beta chain was profiled in a study of blood T cell repertoires in COVID-19. Looking at the study overall: Some COVID-19 samples were acute and others convalescent; all came from the United States, Italy and Spain. T cells, B-cell-depleted T cells, or PBMCs supplied cDNA or gDNA.

Source study methods: Reference gene primer amplification in the assay estimated nucleated cell counts. Profiling relied on immunoSEQ multiplex PCR, and the TCRdb table lists in-frame clones only, not all of them. V, J and clone size are taken as reported in that table, and D and trimming were inferred from the DNA itself. The repertoire holds approximately 18,000 clones, with around 84% as singletons. The sample consisted of peripheral blood. The sequence was obtained from a human donor with active COVID-19. The donor label of this sample is uncertain.

Here the CDR3 reads CASSDGGGAFTDTQYF. Here the CDR3 DNA reads TGTGCCAGCAGCGACGGCGGGGGAGCCTTCACAGATACGCAGTATTTT. V and J are TRBV5-4 and TRBJ2-3, with TRBD2 matching over 7 bases. Germline CDR1 SGHNT, CDR2 YYREEE (reference sequence). The CDR3 has 16 residues. J lost 2 bases, V lost 4 bases, and 10 bases had no gene match. The variable domain in full, with the rest retrieved from reference TRBV5-4 and TRBJ2-3, is ETGVTQSPTHLIKTRGQQVTLRCSSQSGHNTVSWYQQALGQGPQFIFQYYREEENGRGNFPPRFSGLQFPNYSSELNVNALELDDSALYLCASSDGGGAFTDTQYFGPGTRLTVL.